The present T cell receptor (beta chain) was sequenced within a study of T cell changes during pregnancy in multiple sclerosis. The CDR3 has 14 amino acids. Germline trimming cut 5 bases from V and 0 bases from J; bases unmatched to any gene: 3. CDR1 SGHAT and CDR2 FQDESV come from the germline V gene (reference sequence). Method: immunoSEQ multiplex PCR; TCRdb's copy keeps in-frame clones and lacks some. The sample has around 80,000 clones, about 90% seen once; the top ten hold 2.6%. The sequence came from a female donor with multiple sclerosis, enrolled in a pregnancy study. This chain uses TRBV11-1 with TRBJ1-1, with 7 bases matching TRBD1. Material: peripheral blood, obtained before pregnancy. CDR3: CASSVTGLNTEAFF. The CDR3 DNA reads TGTGCCAGCAGCGTGACAGGGTTGAACACTGAAGCTTTCTTT.